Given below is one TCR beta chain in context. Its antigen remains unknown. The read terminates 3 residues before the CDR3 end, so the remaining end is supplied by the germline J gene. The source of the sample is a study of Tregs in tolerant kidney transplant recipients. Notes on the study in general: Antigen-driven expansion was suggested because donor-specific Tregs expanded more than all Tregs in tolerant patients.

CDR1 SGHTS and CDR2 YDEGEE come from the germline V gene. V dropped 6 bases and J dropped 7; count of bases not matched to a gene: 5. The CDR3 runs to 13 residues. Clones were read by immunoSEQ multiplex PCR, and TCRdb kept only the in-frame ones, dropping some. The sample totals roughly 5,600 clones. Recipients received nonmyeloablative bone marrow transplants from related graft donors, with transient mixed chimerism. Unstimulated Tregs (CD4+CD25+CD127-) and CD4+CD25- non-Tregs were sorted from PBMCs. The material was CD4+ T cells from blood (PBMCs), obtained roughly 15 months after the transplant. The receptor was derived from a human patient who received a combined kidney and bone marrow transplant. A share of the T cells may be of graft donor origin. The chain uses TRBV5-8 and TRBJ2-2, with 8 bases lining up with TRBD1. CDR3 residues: CASKGQVDGELFF. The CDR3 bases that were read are TGTGCCAGCAAGGGACAGGTGGACGGGGAG.